These T cell receptor beta chains were read from a single sample in a study of blood T cell repertoires in COVID-19. Using immunoSEQ multiplex PCR, the repertoire was profiled, and TCRdb retains in-frame clones only, with some absent. The sample yields approximately 64,000 clones, 88% seen once. Material: peripheral blood. These receptors all come from a woman aged 55-69 years with COVID-19, enrolled during active disease. CDR3s include the opening cysteine and the closing phenylalanine or tryptophan. Each record gives: J gene, V gene, CDR3 protein.

j_gene: TRBJ2-7; v_gene: TRBV5-1; CDR3aa: CASSFQGQGSRDEQYF
j_gene: TRBJ1-4; v_gene: TRBV2; CDR3aa: CASSRDRGREKLFF
j_gene: TRBJ2-3; v_gene: TRBV28; CDR3aa: CASSLYIAGAPDTQYF
j_gene: TRBJ2-5; v_gene: TRBV27; CDR3aa: CASSPGTSGRETQYF
j_gene: TRBJ2-1; v_gene: TRBV3-1/TRBV3-2; CDR3aa: CASSQTRWGPREFF
j_gene: TRBJ2-1; v_gene: TRBV2; CDR3aa: CASSEWASGSLAYNEQFF
j_gene: TRBJ1-3; v_gene: TRBV7-9; CDR3aa: CASSPLLQGTSGNTIYF
j_gene: TRBJ2-1; v_gene: TRBV2; CDR3aa: CASSAVTSGYNEQFF
j_gene: TRBJ2-7; v_gene: TRBV15; CDR3aa: CATSRERIYEQYF
j_gene: TRBJ2-7; v_gene: TRBV5-4; CDR3aa: CASSLAGRVDEQYF